This paragraph covers one T cell receptor beta chain sequence. Its antigen is currently unknown. The sample has other DNA sequences that encode this CDR3 too. These data are taken from a study of cytomegalovirus exposure and HLA in healthy donors. Study-level points and caveats: HLA allele associations emerged for around 16,000 TCR beta sequences in a later analysis, at 0.05 false discovery rate. Earlier analysis yielded a pattern in which most TCR beta V segments were productive about 87% or about 30% of the time. An analysis was carried out at a later point. It showed that HLA-associated TCR beta chains were more clonally expanded than equally common non-associated chains. The classifier reportedly diagnosed cytomegalovirus status with high specificity and sensitivity.

CDR3 length: 15 residues. Looked up from germline, CDR1 is SGHAT and CDR2 is FQDESV (reference sequence). Trimming cost V 2 bases and J 1 base, with 11 bases left between them. The PCR contained 60 Vbeta and 13 Jbeta primers. Produced via immunoSEQ multiplex PCR; TCRdb's table is partial and in-frame only. In all, the sample yields fewer than 70,000 clones. The chain recombines TRBV11-1 with TRBJ1-1; D ambiguous. Sequenced sample: PBMCs. The origin of this receptor is a man between 25 and 39 years old in good health and CMV-seropositive. In DNA form, the CDR3 reads TGTGCCAGCAGCTTATACCCAACCGGGAACACTGAAGCTTTCTTT. Its protein is CASSLYPTGNTEAFF. Full variable domain (outside the CDR3, taken from reference TRBV11-1 and TRBJ1-1): EAEVAQSPRYKITEKSQAVAFWCDPISGHATLYWYRQILGQGPELLVQFQDESVVDDSQLPKDRFSAERLKGVDSTLKIQPAELGDSAMYLCASSLYPTGNTEAFFGQGTRLTVV.